These 14 T cell receptor beta chains share one sample of origin, sequenced in a study of molecular identifiers for immune sequencing clone quantification (dated by TCRdb to 2016 to 2018). Library preparation used PCR. Sequenced using an Illumina HiSeq 4000. TCRdb ran its own pipeline on the public reads, namely fastp trimming at Q25 and MiXCR clone calling, and kept in-frame beta chains. Each entry merges the rows of one CDR3 protein and shows their most common DNA and genes. This sample gives over 60,000 distinct CDR3 sequences in total; around 19% of them show up just once. The ten largest clones take up 1.4% of the sample. Sequenced sample: naive CD8+ T cells from blood, with Jurkat cell RNA spiked in. Reading the label with the study, this specimen's cell subset or site is: FACS-sorted CD8+CD4-CCR7+CD45RA+ naive T cells. The receptors stem from a human donor in good health. Some libraries in this study had Jurkat cell RNA spiked in.

This clonotype was recorded at least ten times. The CDR3, as DNA: TGTGCCAGCCGCGGACTAGCGGTCTCCAGGGAGACCCAGTACTTC. Protein product: CASRGLAVSRETQYF. V is TRBV27 and J is TRBJ2-5, with TRBD2 identical over 10 bases. The CDR3 is 15 amino acids. The V gene's germline CDR1 is MNHEY and CDR2 SMNVEV (reference sequence). The V segment lost 8 bases and the J segment 5 bases; nucleotides outside the gene matches: 11.

The chain joins TRBV12-3 or TRBV12-4 to TRBJ1-6; no reliable D call. With 0 bases removed from V and 10 bases from J, the gap between germline ends came to 7 bases. The CDR3 extends over 13 amino acids. CDR3 in amino acids: CASSLAGSSPLHF. The CDR3, as DNA: TGTGCCAGCAGTTTAGCTGGGTCATCACCCCTCCACTTT.

This clonotype came up many times. The J gene is TRBJ2-3, the V gene TRBV20-1; 7 bases agree with TRBD2. This CDR3 region has 14 residues. CDR1 DFQATT and CDR2 SNEGSKA come from the germline V gene (reference sequence). Losses at the gene ends were 6 bases for V and 3 bases for J; bases not matched to a gene: 9. CDR3 protein: CSAGGGGRTDTQYF. The CDR3 nucleotides are TGCAGTGCCGGGGGAGGCGGGAGAACAGATACGCAGTATTTT.

This clonotype was recorded a few times. It is likely a read error, because the conserved phenylalanine at the end of the CDR3 is missing. The chain couples TRBV6-2 or TRBV6-3 to TRBJ2-3; D may match TRBD1 or TRBD2 (5 bases each). The ends were cut back, 2 bases at V and 1 base at J, with 10 bases in the middle. Germline CDR1 is MNHEY and CDR2 is SVGEGT. The CDR3 has 15 amino acids. This CDR3 is CASSYGTVRTDTQYS. CDR3 nucleotide sequence: TGTGCCAGCAGTTACGGGACGGTGCGCACAGATACGCAGTATTCT.

This clonotype was found many times. The V and J genes are TRBV13 and TRBJ2-2; D gene ambiguous. CDR1 is PRHDT and CDR2 is FYEKMQ in the germline V gene (reference sequence). The V end lost 8 bases, the J end lost 6 bases, and 16 bases lay between the germline ends. The CDR3 runs 14 residues. In DNA, the CDR3 is TGTGCCAGCGGGGTTGGTTTGCGTTCCGGGGAGCTGTTTTTT. The encoded protein is CASGVGLRSGELFF.

There are many counts of this clonotype. V usage is TRBV6-1 and J usage is TRBJ2-7, with 9 nucleotides matching TRBD1. The length of the CDR3 is 15 residues. Germline CDR1 reads MNHNS; CDR2 reads SASEGT. V was pared by 2 bases and J by 2 bases, with 4 bases of the junction left unmatched. The CDR3 reads CASSEMTGGAYEQYF. The CDR3, as DNA: TGTGCCAGCAGTGAAATGACAGGGGGTGCCTACGAGCAGTACTTC.

The sample holds one count of this clonotype. This may stem from a read error, because a much larger clone lies one nucleotide away. V is TRBV29-1 and J is TRBJ1-5; 8 bases align to TRBD1. From germline, CDR1 is SQVTM and CDR2 ANQGSEA. The CDR3 contains 11 residues. V shed 3 bases, J shed 16 bases, and the junction held 8 bases outside the gene matches. The CDR3, as DNA: TGCAGCGTTGATGCTCAGGGGGCCATTCATTTT. Its translation: CSVDAQGAIHF.

This clonotype was recorded at least ten times. The rearrangement links TRBV11-2 to TRBJ2-1; D could derive from TRBD1 or TRBD2 (6 bases each). With 5 bases removed from V and 3 bases from J, the gap between germline ends came to 20 bases. The CDR3 has 17 residues. CDR1 and CDR2 from the germline V gene are SGHAT and FQNNGV. The CDR3 is CASSPGDSGTNYNEQFF. The CDR3 coding sequence is TGTGCCAGCAGCCCTGGGGACTCCGGGACAAACTACAATGAGCAGTTCTTC.

Remarks on this clonotype: A much larger clone is a single base away; this may be a read error. The chain couples TRBV30 to TRBJ1-2; perhaps TRBD1 as D (6 bases). Trimming left V 8 bases short and J 8 bases short, with 27 bases between. The CDR3 has 15 amino acids. Germline CDR1 and CDR2: GTSNPN and SVGIG (reference sequence). The CDR3 sequence: CASTRRGRGAEGYTF. The CDR3 nucleotides read TGTGCCAGCACCCGTCGGGGACGGGGGGCGGAAGGCTACACCTTC.

Many counts were recorded for this clonotype. V is TRBV20-1 and J is TRBJ2-1, with 11 bases that match TRBD2. V was pared by 3 bases and J by 3 bases, with 4 bases of the junction left unmatched. Germline lookup yields CDR1 DFQATT and CDR2 SNEGSKA (reference sequence). The CDR3 length is 15 residues. In DNA form, the CDR3 reads TGCAGTGCTAGGTTGACTAGCGGGAACTACAATGAGCAGTTCTTC. Translation gives CSARLTSGNYNEQFF.

This clonotype was observed at least ten times. DNA for the CDR3: TGCAGTGCTCGTACTTACCGGGAGAGCTCCTACAATGAGCAGTTCTTC. It is translated as CSARTYRESSYNEQFF. The rearrangement uses TRBV20-1 and TRBJ2-1, with a tentative D call TRBD2 (6 bases). The CDR3 contains 16 residues. Looked up from germline, CDR1 is DFQATT and CDR2 is SNEGSKA (reference sequence). V dropped 5 bases and J dropped 0 bases, with 17 bases sitting between them.

This clonotype has more than one count but fewer than ten. The chain recombines TRBV11-3 with TRBJ2-7; D unresolved. Trimming took off 6 bases at V and 4 bases at J, with 10 bases between the two ends. This CDR3 is built from 12 residues. CDR1 and CDR2 (germline): SGHNT, YENEEA. The chain's CDR3 is CASSSFMYEQYF. The DNA for the CDR3 is TGTGCCAGCAGTTCATTTATGTACGAGCAGTACTTC.

This clonotype occurred a few times. The gene calls are TRBV12-3 or TRBV12-4 and TRBJ2-5; D not certain. Trimming took 3 bases from V and 4 from J, leaving 9 bases between them. The CDR3 sequence is 13 residues long. The DNA of the CDR3 is TGTGCCAGCAGTTTCGCACCTCCAGAGACCCAGTACTTC. Amino acids: CASSFAPPETQYF.

This clonotype was observed a handful of times. The chain links TRBV12-5 to TRBJ2-1, with D possibly matching TRBD2 (5 bases). CDR3 length equals 15 residues. Trimming took 7 bases from V and 4 from J, leaving 17 bases between them. In germline, CDR1 is LGHNT, CDR2 FRNRAP. In DNA form, the CDR3 reads TGTGCTAGTGCCCGGGCGGGTAGCGAATACAATGAGCAGTTCTTC. Its translation: CASARAGSEYNEQFF. The full variable domain, rest sourced from reference TRBV12-5 and TRBJ2-1, is DARVTQTPRHKVTEMGQEVTMRCQPILGHNTVFWYRQTMMQGLELLAYFRNRAPLDDSGMPKDRFSAEMPDATLATLKIQPSEPRDSAVYFCASARAGSEYNEQFFGPGTRLTVL.